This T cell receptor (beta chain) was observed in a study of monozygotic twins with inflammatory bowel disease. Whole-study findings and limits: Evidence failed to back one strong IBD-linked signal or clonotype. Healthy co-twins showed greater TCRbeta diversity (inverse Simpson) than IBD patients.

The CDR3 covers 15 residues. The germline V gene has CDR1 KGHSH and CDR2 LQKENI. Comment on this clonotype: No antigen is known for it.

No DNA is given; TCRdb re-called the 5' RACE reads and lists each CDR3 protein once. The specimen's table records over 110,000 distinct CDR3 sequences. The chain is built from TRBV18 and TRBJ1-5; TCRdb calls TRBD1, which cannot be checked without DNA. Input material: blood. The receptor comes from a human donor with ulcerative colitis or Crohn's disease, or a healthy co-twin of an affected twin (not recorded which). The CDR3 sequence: CASSPQDTPIQPQHF.